The T cell receptor (beta chain) described here comes from a study of regulatory T cells in long-lasting Graves disease. This CDR3 has 15 amino acids. V lost 0 bases to trimming and J lost 7 bases, with 12 bases between them. Germline CDR1 ENHRY, CDR2 SYGVKD. Findings of the study overall: Those with persistent Graves' had less TCR diversity than newly diagnosed patients.

Construction of TCR beta libraries relied on iRepertoire HTBI primers and on Arm-PCR targeting CDR3 regions. TCRdb re-analysed the multiplex PCR reads in MiXCR, keeping a single row per CDR3 protein. The table lists around 460,000 distinct CDR3 sequences, about 22% of them singletons. As concerns this clonotype: The antigen remains undetermined.

Time point noted: persistent/refractory GD, antithyroid drugs over 5 years with positive TRAb. Scientists built the TCR library using RNA that was extracted from PBMCs. Criteria from the American Thyroid Association guidelines were applied to diagnose Graves' disease. This clonotype was sampled from a female donor with Graves disease. Specimen: peripheral blood mononuclear cells (PBMCs), collected when the disease was refractory, from a patient treated with antithyroid drugs. V is TRBV10-3 and J is TRBJ1-4; TRBD1 is a possible D gene (6 bases). CDR3 bases: TGTGCCATCAGTGAGTCGATACAGGGAAGTGAAAAACTGTTTTTT. Translation: CAISESIQGSEKLFF.